This T cell receptor (beta chain) emerged from a study of blood T cell repertoires in COVID-19 (TCRdb year 2020). A note on the overall study: Collaborator samples came from the United States, Italy and Spain and covered acute and convalescent phases of COVID-19. The samples were drawn from the first 160 participants of the ongoing ImmuneRACE study and from some 1,300 subjects provided by 6 global collaborators. Nearly every sample came with metadata listing a de-identified subject ID, COVID-19 status, age in years and sex. The repertoires were made available in a free public database intended to serve as a resource for research on the immune response to SARS-CoV-2. The prospective study material was composed of cDNA or gDNA derived from T cells, B-cell-depleted T cells, or PBMCs. Where HLA class I and class II types were available, the types were taken from metadata supplied by the sample provider, not from assay-based typing. The dataset comprised deeply sampled blood TCRbeta repertoires from subjects exposed to, actively infected with, or recovered from COVID-19. Study-wide conclusions, independent of this receptor: How much clinical and demographic metadata was included differed by source and by participant, and the metadata was provided uncurated.

CDR1 and CDR2, per the germline V gene, are SQVTM and ANQGSEA. Trimming at the junction amounts to 4 bases on V and 1 base on J, and the germline ends lie 7 bases apart. From cysteine to phenylalanine, the CDR3 is 12 amino acids long. Only the CDR3 DNA is retained, 36 bases long and in frame from the first base. Participants in the prospective study were enrolled through a virtual design, were aged roughly 18 to 100 years, and lived in approximately 24 United States geographic areas. In the prospective study, cohorts were assigned on the basis of participant-reported clinical history obtained from a screening survey and a study questionnaire. Recovered participants in ImmuneRACE Cohort 3 were defined as having two consecutive negative NP/OP PCR tests, clearance from a healthcare professional, or resolution of symptoms. Mobile phlebotomists in the prospective study collected whole blood, serum and a nasopharyngeal or oropharyngeal swab from every participant. Prospective study participants could optionally give additional blood draws and questionnaires over an approximately 2-month period. Before DNA extraction, blood samples from the prospective study were shipped at room temperature or frozen.

A note on this clone: No antigen is known for it. Base qualities are not provided; no much larger clone lies one nucleotide away.

TCRbeta CDR3 regions were amplified from genomic DNA by means of the immunoSEQ Assay, a bias-controlled multiplex PCR. The source study handled its data this way. The number of nucleated cells in each sample was estimated by amplification of reference gene primers within the assay. To quantify the absolute abundance of each unique TCRbeta CDR3 rearrangement, sequence reads were collapsed and filtered. Productive Simpson clonality was computed per sample as the square root of Simpson's diversity index over productive rearrangements. In TCRdb, the immuneACCESS table is reduced to in-frame sequences with V and J assigned. These tables do not hold every clone; where another copy was compared, an unresolved V gene accounts for under half, and the others remain unexplained. The V and J calls and the clone size are those of that table, but D and trimming were determined from the DNA. This sample comprises about 180,000 clones, 70% to 85% of them detected only once. The ten biggest clones cover approximately 14% of the sample.

The chain links TRBV29-1 with TRBJ1-1, with TRBD1 tentatively as D gene (5 bases match). This clonotype originated in a man between 50 and 59 years old who had recovered from COVID-19. The sample was PBMCs or T cells enriched from blood (not recorded which). The DNA sequence is given as TGCAGCGTTGGCGGGGCGAACACTGAAGCTTTCTTT. Translation gives CSVGGANTEAFF.